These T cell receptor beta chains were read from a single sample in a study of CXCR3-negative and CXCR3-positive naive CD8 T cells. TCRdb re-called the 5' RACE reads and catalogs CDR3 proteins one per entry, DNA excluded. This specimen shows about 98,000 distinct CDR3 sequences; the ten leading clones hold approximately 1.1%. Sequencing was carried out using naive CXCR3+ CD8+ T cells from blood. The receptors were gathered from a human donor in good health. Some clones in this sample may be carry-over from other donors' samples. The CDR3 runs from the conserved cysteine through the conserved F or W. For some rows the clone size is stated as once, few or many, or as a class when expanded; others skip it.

CATSADQGRLSETQYF TRBJ2-5 - TRBV15
CASSTGPLWEQYF TRBJ2-7 - TRBV7-2
CASSSSVRGADNEQFF TRBJ2-1 - TRBV7-9
CSARDLVQGPVYEQYF TRBJ2-7 - TRBV20-1
CASRAGIYNEQFF TRBJ2-1 - TRBV6-5
CASSLVVSGRRSYNEQFF TRBJ2-1 - TRBV12-3/TRBV12-4
CSVDSGGNEQFF TRBJ2-1 - TRBV29-1
CASSYGQYYGYTF TRBJ1-2 - TRBV6-2/TRBV6-3
CASSFRIEPYEQYF TRBJ2-7 - TRBV11-3
CASSSLVATGQETQYF TRBJ2-5 - TRBV7-9
CASSPGSTRGYTF TRBJ1-2 - TRBV9
CASRGTGLEQYF TRBJ2-7 - TRBV6-2/TRBV6-3
CASSQGGTNEKLFF TRBJ1-4 - TRBV14
CASRTSGDEQFF TRBJ2-1 - TRBV12-3/TRBV12-4
CASSQGGLAGGLANEQFF TRBJ2-1 - TRBV4-2
CASSPRLAGFYGYTF TRBJ1-2 - TRBV28
CAISERITDTQYF TRBJ2-3 - TRBV10-3
CSAYRGLAGVIESTDTQYF TRBJ2-3 - TRBV29-1
CSVVTGGAFHEQYF TRBJ2-7 - TRBV29-1
CASSFIQRGGWEFLETQYF TRBJ2-5 - TRBV7-8
CASSGGQTNQPQHF TRBJ1-5 - TRBV28
CASSQGQASYEQYF TRBJ2-7 - TRBV4-3
CSGALGAKNIQYF TRBJ2-4 - TRBV29-1
CSVGVAGLSNQPQHF TRBJ1-5 - TRBV29-1
CASVGTQGPPQGTQYF TRBJ2-3 - TRBV7-9
CASSLFTSLNEQFF TRBJ2-1 - TRBV7-2
CASSLYTDTQYF TRBJ2-3 - TRBV13
CSARDRLGVAGGVYNEQFF TRBJ2-1 - TRBV20-1
CASSQGPGLQAYEQYF TRBJ2-7 - TRBV4-1
CASSPQGYGEKLFF TRBJ1-4 - TRBV7-6
CASSGGRGTEAFF TRBJ1-1 - TRBV13
CASSSMTGGSWTDTQYF TRBJ2-3 - TRBV7-9
CASSGGPGNTEAFF TRBJ1-1 - TRBV9
CASSSTRGRGDEQYF TRBJ2-7 - TRBV28
CASSSSSGELFF TRBJ2-2 - TRBV7-9
CAITRGTGVVGIHNEQFF TRBJ2-1 - TRBV10-3
CASRIAGGLYNEQFF TRBJ2-1 - TRBV27
CASSFGRGVVDTQYF TRBJ2-3 - TRBV6-6
CASRETESGEQFF TRBJ2-1 - TRBV2
CASSSKQGTYNSPLHF TRBJ1-6 - TRBV7-9
CARSPQGWDTGELFF TRBJ2-2 - TRBV12-3/TRBV12-4
CASSRSTMSNQPQHF TRBJ1-5 - TRBV19
CASSLEYRPTGTDTQYF TRBJ2-3 - TRBV7-2
CASNPSPGGYHEQYF TRBJ2-7 - TRBV19
CASRGGNTIYF TRBJ1-3 - TRBV7-9
CASTGDRSYEQYF TRBJ2-7 - TRBV7-9
CASSWERTSLSADTQYF TRBJ2-3 - TRBV7-9
CSVWTSGTTSYEQYF TRBJ2-7 medium-sized TRBV29-1
CSAIGPATSYEQYF TRBJ2-7 - TRBV20-1
CASSYPGQGTYEQYF TRBJ2-7 - TRBV27
CASSAGQGATYEQYF TRBJ2-7 - TRBV5-1